The T cell receptor beta chain under discussion was sequenced for a study of Ad26.COV2.S vaccination and SARS-CoV-2 variants. The CDR3 has 14 amino acids. Trimming stripped 3 bases from V and 1 base from J, with 7 bases between. Per germline, CDR1 SGHAT and CDR2 FQNNGV. Clones were read by immunoSEQ multiplex PCR, and TCRdb kept only the in-frame ones, dropping some. The profile shows 290,000 or so clones, around 87% of them singletons. Treatment indicated: 15 to 20 received Ad26.COV2.S at low or high dose, single or two shots; 5 received placebo; per-sample allocation not given. The investigators took samples on day 63 after the first vaccine or placebo injection.

The chain links TRBV11-2 to TRBJ1-3; no reliable D call. The clonotype was recovered from a person between 18 and 65 years old who received the Ad26.COV2.S COVID-19 vaccine or a placebo. The sample was peripheral blood, taken in a trial of Ad26.COV2.S vaccine versus placebo. The CDR3 here is CASSFITSGNTIYF. The CDR3 nucleotides read TGTGCCAGCAGCTTTATCACATCTGGAAACACCATATATTTT.